This TCR beta chain was captured in a study of T cells in localized non-small cell lung cancer. CDR1 and CDR2 from the germline V gene are SQVTM and ANQGSEA. The CDR3 is made up of 12 amino acids. Trimming took off 4 bases at V and 5 bases at J, with 11 bases between the two ends. This clone is judged large. TCRdb's table, derived via immunoSEQ multiplex PCR, lists solely in-frame clones and lacks some. Among about 4,400 clones listed, roughly 21% were seen once. The V call is TRBV29-1, the J call TRBJ1-1; D not certain. This specimen was lung tumor tissue, taken before any cancer treatment. This TCR was sampled from a female donor older than 55 with stage I lung adenocarcinoma. The CDR3 region has the DNA TGCAGCGTTGCCCGTCTAGGGACTGAAGCTTTCTTT. It translates to CSVARLGTEAFF.